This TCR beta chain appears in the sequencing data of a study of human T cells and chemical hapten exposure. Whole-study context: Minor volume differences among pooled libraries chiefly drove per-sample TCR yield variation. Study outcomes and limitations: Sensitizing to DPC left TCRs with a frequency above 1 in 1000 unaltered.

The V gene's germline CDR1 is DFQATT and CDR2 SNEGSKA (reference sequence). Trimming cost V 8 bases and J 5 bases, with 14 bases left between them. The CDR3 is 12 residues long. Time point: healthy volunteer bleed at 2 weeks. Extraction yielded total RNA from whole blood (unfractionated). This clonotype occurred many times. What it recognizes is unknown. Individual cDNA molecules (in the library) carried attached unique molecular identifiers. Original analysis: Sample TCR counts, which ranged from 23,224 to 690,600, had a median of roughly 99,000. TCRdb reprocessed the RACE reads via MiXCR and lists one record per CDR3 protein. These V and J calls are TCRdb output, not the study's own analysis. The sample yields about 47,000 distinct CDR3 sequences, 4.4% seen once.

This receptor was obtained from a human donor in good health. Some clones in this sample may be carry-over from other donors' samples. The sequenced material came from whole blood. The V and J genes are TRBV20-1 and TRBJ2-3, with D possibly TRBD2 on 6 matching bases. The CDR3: CSSPSVGDTQYF. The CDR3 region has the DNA TGCAGTTCCCCTAGCGTCGGAGATACGCAGTATTTT.